The 11 T cell receptor beta chains below all came from one sample that was sequenced in a study of T cell responses to AZD1222 COVID-19 vaccine. Only in-frame clones appear in the TCRdb table, and some are missing; sequencing was by immunoSEQ multiplex PCR. The sample yields some 110,000 clones, 86% seen once. The material was peripheral blood, obtained 28 days after the second AZD1222 dose. Receptors originate from an adult who received the AZD1222 COVID-19 vaccine.

Comment on this clone: Different DNA sequences within this sample yield the same CDR3. The V and J genes are TRBV2 and TRBJ1-1; D is ambiguous. The CDR3 contains 10 residues. Looked up from germline, CDR1 is SNHLY and CDR2 is FYNNEI. V was cut by 6 bases and J by 8 bases, with 7 bases left in between. The CDR3 sequence is CASSLGEAFF. DNA for the CDR3: TGTGCCAGCAGCTTAGGGGAAGCTTTCTTT.

The chain uses TRBV6-5 and TRBJ2-2, with 9 bases that match TRBD2. This CDR3 is 15 amino acids long. From germline, CDR1 is MNHEY and CDR2 SVGAGI. The J segment lost 6 bases and the V segment lost 8 bases, leaving 10 bases of the junction unmatched. Here the CDR3 reads CASRIVAGGPGELFF. For the CDR3, the DNA is TGTGCCAGCCGAATAGTTGCGGGAGGGCCCGGGGAGCTGTTTTTT.

The V call is TRBV10-3, the J call TRBJ2-2; 9 positions agree with TRBD2. Germline V CDR1 and CDR2: ENHRY, SYGVKD. The trim removed 3 bases at V and 6 bases at J, leaving 8 bases unmatched. The CDR3 runs to 16 residues. The CDR3 nucleotides are TGTGCCATCAGTGACGATAGCGGGAGATTAGCCGGGGAGCTGTTTTTT. Encoded protein: CAISDDSGRLAGELFF.

The chain recombines TRBV5-4 with TRBJ1-6; TRBD1 is a possible D gene (5 bases). CDR1 is SGHNT and CDR2 is YYREEE in the germline V gene (reference sequence). The CDR3 is made up of 15 amino acids. Trimming pared 1 base from V and 11 bases from J, leaving 16 bases between. The CDR3 DNA reads TGTGCCAGCAGCTTGAATGACAGAGGGAGTACACCCCTCCACTTT. It translates to CASSLNDRGSTPLHF.

This clone has only one observation. Here the CDR3 reads CAWRGVNIQYF. For the CDR3, the DNA is TGTGCCTGGAGGGGGGTAAACATTCAGTACTTC. The J gene is TRBJ2-4, the V gene TRBV19; the D call may be TRBD1 or TRBD2 (6 bases each). Trimming shortened V by 11 bases and J by 6 bases, and 11 bases separated the two germline ends. This CDR3 has 11 residues. CDR1 is LNHDA and CDR2 is SQIVND in the germline V gene (reference sequence).

In its sample, this clone was seen once. V usage is TRBV4-1 and J usage is TRBJ2-1; possibly TRBD1 for D (6 bases). V was pared by 0 bases and J by 2 bases, with 11 bases between. CDR3 length: 16 residues. Germline CDR1 is MGHRA and CDR2 is YSYEKL. CDR3 nucleotides: TGCGCCAGCAGCCAAGAACAGGGATCGACCTACAATGAGCAGTTCTTC. Amino acids: CASSQEQGSTYNEQFF.

This chain links TRBV3-1 (or the pseudogene TRBV3-2) with TRBJ2-1; 8 bases align to TRBD2. In germline, CDR1 is LGHDT, CDR2 YNNKEL (reference sequence). Unmatched junction bases numbered 4, after V lost 1 base and J lost 8 bases. The CDR3 length is 14 residues. The CDR3 coding sequence is TGTGCCAGCAGCCAAGGGCTAGCGGGTCATGAGCAGTTCTTC. Amino acid sequence: CASSQGLAGHEQFF.

J is TRBJ1-2 and V is TRBV7-2; D gene uncertain. The germline V gene encodes CDR1 SGHTA and CDR2 FQGNSA. This CDR3 region has 13 residues. Trimming left V 4 bases short and J 7 bases short, with 13 bases between. CDR3 protein: CASSSYLTVGYTF. CDR3 DNA sequence: TGTGCCAGCAGCTCATACCTGACGGTTGGCTACACCTTC.

The chain employs TRBV29-1 and TRBJ1-3; perhaps TRBD1 as D (6 bases). The germline V gene encodes CDR1 SQVTM and CDR2 ANQGSEA. The CDR3 consists of 12 residues. V was cut by 7 bases and J by 3 bases, with 10 bases left in between. In DNA form, the CDR3 reads TGCAGCGCAGGGGTAGATGGAAACACCATATATTTT. Its protein is CSAGVDGNTIYF.

This rearrangement joins TRBV5-1 to TRBJ2-3; D remains ambiguous. Per the germline V gene, CDR1 is SGHRS and CDR2 is YFSETQ. Trimming left V 7 bases short and J 4 bases short, with 10 bases between. This CDR3 region has 12 residues. Written as DNA, the CDR3 is TGCGCCAGCGGGTTCTATCCAGATACGCAGTATTTT. Translating gives CASGFYPDTQYF. The full variable domain, with the rest looked up from reference TRBV5-1 and TRBJ2-3, is KAGVTQTPRYLIKTRGQQVTLSCSPISGHRSVSWYQQTPGQGLQFLFEYFSETQRNKGNFPGRFSGRQFSNSRSEMNVSTLELGDSALYLCASGFYPDTQYFGPGTRLTVL.

The chain is built from TRBV27 and TRBJ2-5, with D tentatively TRBD2 (7 bases). The V end was cut by 6 bases, the J end by 5 bases, with 13 bases between. Looked up from germline, CDR1 is MNHEY and CDR2 is SMNVEV (reference sequence). This CDR3 is 13 amino acids long. The CDR3 spells CASSSGGLETQYF. For the CDR3, the DNA is TGTGCCAGCAGCTCCGGGGGGCTGGAGACCCAGTACTTC.